Listed here is a single T cell receptor beta chain. A much larger clone lies a single base off, so this may be a read error. This specimen comes from a study of regulatory T cells in long-lasting Graves disease. The germline V gene encodes CDR1 MDHEN and CDR2 SYDVKM. V was trimmed by 2 bases and J by 6 bases, leaving 8 bases between them. The CDR3 is 13 amino acids. Documented time point: newly diagnosed GD, antithyroid drugs for less than 3 months. RNA isolated from PBMCs was used to make the TCR library. Patients hailed from an endocrinology department in Xi'an, China. Arm-PCR of CDR3 regions with iRepertoire HTBI primers generated TCR beta libraries. TCRdb passed the multiplex PCR reads through MiXCR, listing each CDR3 protein once. The data contain roughly 410,000 distinct CDR3 sequences, over 12% of them singletons. This sample also belongs to another study, concerning T cells in Graves' hyperthyroidism and ophthalmopathy. This second study notes: Thyroid ultrasound, orbital computed tomography, clinical symptoms, and serum thyroxine and TRAb underpinned diagnoses. Blood held most thyroid clonotypes expanded above 0.001 frequency.

Sequences were derived from peripheral blood mononuclear cells (PBMCs), sampled at new diagnosis, from a patient treated with antithyroid drugs. This chain uses TRBV28 with TRBJ1-5; no clear D gene. The sequence was obtained from a woman aged 40 to 49 with Graves disease. In nucleotides, the CDR3 is TGTGCCAGCAGTTTACACCTGATTCAGCCCCAGCATTTT. Translation: CASSLHLIQPQHF.